This TCR beta chain was identified in a study of T-cell reconstitution after alpha-beta-depleted transplantation in children. Whole-study results and caveats: One year post-transplant, T-cell counts and diversity were largely derived from T cells produced anew. Several hundred expanded graft clones reportedly gave rise to the alpha-beta T cells present about two months after transplant.

This clonotype was counted between two and nine times. No antigen is known for it. Unique molecular identifiers were used in preparing the TCRbeta library. Via MiXCR, TCRdb re-called the PCR reads, giving one row per CDR3 protein. In the table there are approximately 980,000 distinct CDR3 sequences, under 30% of which are singletons. This CDR3 has 15 residues. The V gene's germline CDR1 is DFQATT and CDR2 SNEGSKA (reference sequence). The V gene lost 2 bases and the J gene lost 9 bases, with 20 bases spanning the gap. The TCR was taken from a boy less than two years old who had a stem cell transplant for SCID, so the T cells may come from the graft donor. This rearrangement joins TRBV20-1 to TRBJ1-3; no clear D. The sample in question was PBMCs, mostly from graft donor cells, obtained 360 days after TCRalphabeta/CD19-depleted stem cell transplant. CDR3 loop: CSARSPFALSGTIYF. Here the CDR3 DNA reads TGCAGTGCTAGATCCCCGTTCGCCCTGTCCGGCACCATATATTTT.